The clone carrying this T cell receptor beta chain was observed a few times. The repertoire was sequenced with immunoSEQ multiplex PCR; TCRdb's copy has only in-frame clones and lacks some. The data hold approximately 240,000 clones, with 87% observed a single time. This CDR3 contains 14 residues. Trimming took 3 bases from V and 4 from J, leaving 13 bases between them. In germline, CDR1 is KGHSH, CDR2 LQKENI. These data originate in a study of blood T cell repertoires in COVID-19. The chain recombines TRBV18 with TRBJ2-7; perhaps TRBD1 as D (6 bases). This TCR was sampled from a young woman who had recovered from COVID-19. Material: peripheral blood. This CDR3 reads CASSPPGTNYEQYF. The DNA for the CDR3 is TGTGCCAGCTCACCGCCGGGGACAAATTACGAGCAGTACTTC.